The 7 T cell receptor beta chains in this list originate from one sample, sequenced in a study of blood T cells in healthy people across ages. A J-beta primer mix and a sample-barcoded 5' primer were used in a second PCR of roughly 7 to 12 cycles. TCRdb processed the 5' RACE reads anew with MiXCR; each CDR3 protein has one entry. Of about 1.6 million distinct CDR3 sequences listed, approximately 32% are singletons. Sequenced material: blood. These receptors were collected from a woman in her 30s in good health.

Comments on this clonotype: An end of the junction differs from the germline gene, which may be a read error. The chain uses TRBV5-5 and TRBJ1-1; D unresolved. Germline V gives CDR1 SGHKS, CDR2 YYEKEE (reference sequence). The CDR3 is 13 amino acids. This CDR3 is CAGSLEWNTEAFF. CDR3 sequence (DNA): TGTGCCGGCAGCTTGGAATGGAACACTGAAGCTTTCTTT.

This clonotype was picked up many times. J is TRBJ1-5 and V is TRBV11-2; the D gene is possibly TRBD1 (5 bases). The germline gives CDR1 SGHAT, CDR2 FQNNGV. This CDR3 has 13 residues. Trimming took 6 bases from V and 5 from J, leaving 11 bases between them. The CDR3 region is CASSLSGDQPQHF. In nucleotides, the CDR3 is TGTGCCAGCAGTTTATCGGGGGATCAGCCCCAGCATTTT.

The chain recombines TRBV2 with TRBJ2-7; 10 bases match TRBD2. The CDR3 spans 16 residues. Looked up from germline, CDR1 is SNHLY and CDR2 is FYNNEI. The V gene end was trimmed by 4 bases and the J gene end by 4 bases; junction bases not matched to a gene: 10. In DNA, the CDR3 is TGTGCCAGCAGTGCGAGTCCCGGGACTAGCGTATACGAGCAGTACTTC. Translation gives CASSASPGTSVYEQYF.

The chain is built from TRBV5-1 and TRBJ1-4; 12 nucleotides agree with TRBD1. Germline trimming cut 4 bases from V and 6 bases from J; bases unmatched to any gene: 4. The CDR3 spans 15 residues. Germline CDR1 reads SGHRS; CDR2 reads YFSETQ. The CDR3, as DNA: TGCGCCAGCAGCAGGGACAGGGGGCAAGATGAAAAACTGTTTTTT. Translation: CASSRDRGQDEKLFF.

The rearrangement links TRBV6-5 to TRBJ2-1; tentative D call: TRBD2 (6 bases). V was pared by 6 bases and J by 8 bases, with 14 bases between. CDR1 is MNHEY, CDR2 SVGAGI, per germline. The CDR3 spans 13 residues. As DNA, the CDR3 is TGTGCCAGCAGGCTGGGACTGGGGGATGAGCAGTTCTTC. Amino acids: CASRLGLGDEQFF.

The rearrangement links TRBV20-1 to TRBJ1-5; the match to TRBD1 covers 7 bases. With V trimmed by 6 bases and J by 4 bases, 18 bases remained unmatched. There are 17 residues in the CDR3. Germline-derived CDR1 and CDR2 are DFQATT and SNEGSKA (reference sequence). The CDR3 reads CSAAGPPDRVGNQPQHF. The CDR3 nucleotides read TGCAGTGCAGCTGGGCCCCCTGACAGGGTAGGGAATCAGCCCCAGCATTTT.

CDR3 sequence (DNA): TGTGCCAGCAGTTCCCCTACGGGGGCCTCCTACGAGCAGTACTTC. Residues: CASSSPTGASYEQYF. V and J are TRBV6-6 and TRBJ2-7; tentatively, D is TRBD1 or TRBD2 (6 bases each). Per germline, CDR1 MNHNY and CDR2 SVGAGI (reference sequence). This CDR3 comprises 15 residues. The V end was cut by 4 bases, the J end by 0 bases, with 13 bases between.